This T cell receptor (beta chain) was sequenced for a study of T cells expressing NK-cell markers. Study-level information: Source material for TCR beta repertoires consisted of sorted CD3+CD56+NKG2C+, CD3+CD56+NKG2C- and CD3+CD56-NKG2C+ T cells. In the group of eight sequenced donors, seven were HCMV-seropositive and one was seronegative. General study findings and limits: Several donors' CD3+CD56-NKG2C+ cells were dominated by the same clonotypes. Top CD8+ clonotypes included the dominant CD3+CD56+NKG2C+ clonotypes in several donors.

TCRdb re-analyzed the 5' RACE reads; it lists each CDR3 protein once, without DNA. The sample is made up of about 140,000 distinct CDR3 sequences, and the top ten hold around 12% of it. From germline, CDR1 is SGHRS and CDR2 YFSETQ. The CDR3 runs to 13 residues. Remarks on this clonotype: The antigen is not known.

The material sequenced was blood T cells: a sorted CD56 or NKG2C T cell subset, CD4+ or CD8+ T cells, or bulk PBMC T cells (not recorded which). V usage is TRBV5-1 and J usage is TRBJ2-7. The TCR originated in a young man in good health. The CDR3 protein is CASSSTDKYEQYF. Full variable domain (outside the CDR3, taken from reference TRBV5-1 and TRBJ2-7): KAGVTQTPRYLIKTRGQQVTLSCSPISGHRSVSWYQQTPGQGLQFLFEYFSETQRNKGNFPGRFSGRQFSNSRSEMNVSTLELGDSALYLCASSSTDKYEQYFGPGTRLTVT.